Listed here is a single T cell receptor beta chain. This record comes from a study of cytomegalovirus exposure and HLA in healthy donors. The primer mix had 60 Vbeta and 13 Jbeta primers. TCRdb's copy holds only in-frame clones and misses some; the assay was immunoSEQ multiplex PCR. The sample carries over 100,000 clones, approximately 70% recorded once. This TCR was sampled from a woman aged 70-85 years in good health and CMV-seropositive. Sequenced material: PBMCs.

The CDR3 reads CASILLAGSGELFF. The CDR3 DNA reads TGTGCCAGCATATTACTAGCGGGGTCCGGGGAGCTGTTTTTT. The chain carries TRBV6-5 and TRBJ2-2, with TRBD2 matching over 10 bases. V dropped 7 bases and J dropped 6; count of bases not matched to a gene: 5. The germline V gene has CDR1 MNHEY and CDR2 SVGAGI. CDR3 length equals 14 residues.